This T cell receptor (beta chain) was profiled in a study of neurological immune-mediated disorders. Broader study findings: HTLV-1-associated myelopathy led in TCR clonal expansion, while multiple sclerosis ranked lowest, below healthy controls. Private repertoires in all groups were suggested by the absence of shared CDR3 amino acid sequences among expanded clones across subjects.

PBMCs stored at -80 C, 2 million in total, were the source of the unsorted libraries. The cDNA was generated through 5'RACE incorporating 10-nucleotide random UMIs. TCRdb independently ran MiXCR on the 5' RACE reads; one entry per CDR3 protein. The repertoire holds tens of thousands of distinct CDR3 sequences, with 3.6% as singletons. This clonotype has at least ten counts. Its target is not known. The TCR comes from a man younger than 40 with multiple sclerosis. Specimen: PBMCs.

The CDR3 reads CASSTNPGSGTEAFF. CDR3 sequence (DNA): TGCGCCAGCAGCACCAACCCTGGGAGTGGGACTGAAGCTTTCTTT. The genes are TRBV5-1 and TRBJ1-1; D is unclear. Germline values: CDR1 SGHRS, CDR2 YFSETQ. The CDR3 has 15 residues. V shed 4 bases and J shed 5 bases, with 18 bases lying between them.